The T cell receptor (beta chain) described here comes from a study of beta chain features in type 1 diabetes. Study summary: There was similarity between patients and healthy donors in age, gender and cell yields. Regarding the study as a whole: All four CD4+ subsets of Type 1 diabetes patients contained TCRB CDR3s that were moderately but significantly shorter. VDJ junctions from patients with type 1 diabetes contained fewer insertions and more deletions. High-TCR-expressing cells could be over-represented by cDNA sequencing.

V shed 0 bases, J shed 4 bases, and the junction held 0 bases outside the gene matches. This CDR3 comprises 15 residues. CDR1 is SGHNT and CDR2 is YYREEE in the germline V gene (reference sequence). The isolated RNA, all of it, was reverse transcribed, so expressed TCRB transcripts were what got sequenced. Clones were read by immunoSEQ multiplex PCR, and TCRdb kept only the in-frame ones, dropping some. The table records 600,000 or so clones, more than 13% of them present only once. On this clone itself: No antigen is known for it.

Markers CD45RO/CCR7/CD25/CD127/CD95/CD27 served to sort CD4+ naive, central memory, regulatory and stem cell-like memory cells. This clonotype was sampled from a man aged 18 to 35 with type 1 diabetes. Sequencing was done on a sample of naive CD4+ T cells from blood. V usage is TRBV5-4 and J usage is TRBJ2-2; TRBD2 aligns across 10 bases. The CDR3 is CASSLVAGGTGELFF. For the CDR3, the DNA is TGTGCCAGCAGCTTGGTAGCGGGAGGCACCGGGGAGCTGTTTTTT.